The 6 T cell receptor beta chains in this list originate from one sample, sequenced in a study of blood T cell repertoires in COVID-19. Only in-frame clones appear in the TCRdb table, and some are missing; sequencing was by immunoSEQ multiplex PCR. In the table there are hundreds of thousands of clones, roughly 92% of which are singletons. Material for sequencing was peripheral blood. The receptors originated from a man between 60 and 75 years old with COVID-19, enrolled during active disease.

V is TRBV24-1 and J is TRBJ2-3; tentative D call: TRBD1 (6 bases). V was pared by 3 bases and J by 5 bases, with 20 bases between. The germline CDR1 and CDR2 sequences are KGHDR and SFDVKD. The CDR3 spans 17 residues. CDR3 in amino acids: CATSDRATRQGKDTQYF. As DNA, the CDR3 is TGTGCCACCAGTGATAGAGCGACGAGGCAGGGGAAAGATACGCAGTATTTT.

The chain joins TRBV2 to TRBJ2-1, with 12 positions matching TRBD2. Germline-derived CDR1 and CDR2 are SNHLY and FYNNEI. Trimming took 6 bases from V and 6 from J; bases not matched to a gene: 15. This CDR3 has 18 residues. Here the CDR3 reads CASRTQSLAGGLFNEQFF. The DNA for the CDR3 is TGTGCCAGCAGAACTCAATCACTAGCGGGGGGCCTTTTCAATGAGCAGTTCTTC.

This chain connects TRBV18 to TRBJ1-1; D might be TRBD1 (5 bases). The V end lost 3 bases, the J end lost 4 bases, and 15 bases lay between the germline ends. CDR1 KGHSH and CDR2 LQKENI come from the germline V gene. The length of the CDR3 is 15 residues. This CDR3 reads CASSPITQGSTEAFF. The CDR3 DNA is TGTGCCAGCTCACCGATCACGCAGGGTAGCACTGAAGCTTTCTTT.

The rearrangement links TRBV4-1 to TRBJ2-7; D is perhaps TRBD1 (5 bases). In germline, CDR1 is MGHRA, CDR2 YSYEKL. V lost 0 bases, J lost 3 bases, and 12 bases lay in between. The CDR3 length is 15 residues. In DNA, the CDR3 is TGCGCCAGCAGCCAAGATCTGGCAGGGCTCTACGAGCAGTACTTC. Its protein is CASSQDLAGLYEQYF.

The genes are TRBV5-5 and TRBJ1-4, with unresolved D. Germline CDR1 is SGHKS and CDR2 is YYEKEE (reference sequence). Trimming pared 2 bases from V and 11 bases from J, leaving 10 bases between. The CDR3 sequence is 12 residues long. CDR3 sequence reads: CASSLVSGKLFF. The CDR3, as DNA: TGTGCCAGCAGCTTAGTATCGGGGAAACTGTTTTTT.

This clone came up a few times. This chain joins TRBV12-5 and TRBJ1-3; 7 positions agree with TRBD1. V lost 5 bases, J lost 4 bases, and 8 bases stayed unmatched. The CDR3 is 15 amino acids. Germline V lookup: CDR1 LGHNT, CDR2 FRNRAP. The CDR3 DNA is TGTGCTAGTGGTCCAACGACAGGGCTCGGAAACACCATATATTTT. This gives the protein CASGPTTGLGNTIYF.